This entry features one T cell receptor beta chain sequence. The data derive from a study of T cell changes during pregnancy in multiple sclerosis. Trimming removed 1 base from V and 7 bases from J, with 6 bases in between. From germline, CDR1 is SGHAT and CDR2 FQNNGV. This CDR3 comprises 12 residues. The method was immunoSEQ multiplex PCR; TCRdb's version includes in-frame clones alone and lacks a portion of them. The sample records roughly 45,000 clones, almost 90% being singletons. This chain joins TRBV11-2 and TRBJ2-3; D uncertain. The sample consisted of peripheral blood, taken in the first trimester of pregnancy. This TCR was sampled from a female donor in good health, enrolled as a control in a pregnancy study. CDR3 bases: TGTGCCAGCAGCTTAGGGAGCTATACGCAGTATTTT. This translates into CASSLGSYTQYF.